The rows below give T cell receptor beta chains drawn from one sample of a study of blood T cell repertoires in COVID-19. This table comes from immunoSEQ multiplex PCR, and its TCRdb copy is limited to in-frame clones, with some not included. The table includes around 130,000 clones, roughly 83% detected once. The specimen sequenced was peripheral blood. These receptors all stem from an elderly woman with acute or convalescent COVID-19. The CDR3 runs from the conserved cysteine through the conserved F or W. A D gene is named only where the DNA matches it firmly. Size is stated for part of the rows, as once, few or many counts, or as a class when the clone is expanded.

>NA|TRBJ2-7|NA|TRBV18
TGTGCCAGCTCACCAACTGGAGGGGGGGTGACCTACGAGCAGTACTTC
CASSPTGGGVTYEQYF
>NA|TRBJ2-2|NA|TRBV9
TGTGCCAGCAGCGCGGTCCCAACCGGGGAGCTGTTTTTT
CASSAVPTGELFF
>NA|TRBJ2-7|NA|TRBV5-6
TGTGCCAGCAGCCTAGGGACATCGCGCGAGCAGTACTTC
CASSLGTSREQYF
>NA|TRBJ1-4|NA|TRBV19
TGTGCCAGTAGTATAGCTACAGGGATAGGAACTAATGAAAAACTGTTTTTT
CASSIATGIGTNEKLFF
>NA|TRBJ2-3|TRBD2|TRBV7-2
TGTGCCAGCAGCCGCAAGCGCGGGGGGGCAACAGATACGCAGTATTTT
CASSRKRGGATDTQYF
>NA|TRBJ1-2|NA|TRBV28
TGTGCCAGCAGCCTGCCCTTCGGCCCAGGGTGGAGTATGTATGGCTACACCTTC
CASSLPFGPGWSMYGYTF
>NA|TRBJ1-1|NA|TRBV4-3
TGCGCCAGCAGCCAAGATGGGCGCCCGAACACTGAAGCTTTCTTT
CASSQDGRPNTEAFF
>few|TRBJ1-4|NA|TRBV21-1
TGTGCCAGCAGCAAAACACAAAATACAGGGGCAGTGAATGAAAAACTGTTTTTT
CASSKTQNTGAVNEKLFF
>few|TRBJ1-4|NA|TRBV5-1
TGCGCCAGCAGCTTGGATGGGGGCGCTAATGAAAAACTGTTTTTT
CASSLDGGANEKLFF
>NA|TRBJ1-1|NA|TRBV29-1
TGCAGCGTTACGGACAGTGAAGCTTTCTTT
CSVTDSEAFF
>NA|TRBJ1-3|NA|TRBV6-6
TGTGCCAGCAGTTACAACCTCGACAGGTTCGGAAACACCATATATTTT
CASSYNLDRFGNTIYF
>NA|TRBJ2-4|TRBD2|TRBV11-2
TGTGCCAGCAGCTTAGAGGCGGGAGCCAGGAACATTCAGTACTTC
CASSLEAGARNIQYF
>NA|TRBJ1-5|TRBD1|TRBV6-2/TRBV6-3
TGTGCCAGCAGTTACCGGGACAGGGGGATTTATCAGCCCCAGCATTTT
CASSYRDRGIYQPQHF
>NA|TRBJ1-6|NA|TRBV25-1
TGTGCCAGCAGCCGCACAGGGTTAAGGTCACCCCTCCACTTT
CASSRTGLRSPLHF
>NA|TRBJ2-7|NA|TRBV29-1
TGCAGCGTTGAACTGGAGGCGGACGAGCAGTACTTC
CSVELEADEQYF
>NA|TRBJ1-1|NA|TRBV6-5
TGTGCCAGCAGTATGGACAGTAAGAACACTGAAGCTTTCTTT
CASSMDSKNTEAFF
>NA|TRBJ2-2|TRBD2|TRBV4-1
TGCGCCAGCAGCCTCCCAACGGGGACTAGCGGGAGGCGGGAGCTGTTTTTT
CASSLPTGTSGRRELFF
>NA|TRBJ2-3|TRBD1|TRBV27
TGTGCCAGCAGTTTGCAGGGGGGGACAGGGGTGACAGATACGCAGTATTTT
CASSLQGGTGVTDTQYF
>NA|TRBJ2-3|TRBD1|TRBV9
TGTGCCAGCAGCCCGCACGGGACAGGGAGCACAGATACGCAGTATTTT
CASSPHGTGSTDTQYF
>few|TRBJ1-2|NA|TRBV19
TGTGCCAGTAGTACAACAGGAACAGGGCTCTATGGCTACACCTTC
CASSTTGTGLYGYTF
>NA|TRBJ2-1|TRBD2|TRBV4-1
TGCGCCAGCAGCCAAGGACTAGCGGGATTCAATGAGCAGTTCTTC
CASSQGLAGFNEQFF
>NA|TRBJ2-7|TRBD1|TRBV10-2
TGCGCCAGCAAAAGACAGGGGGCTCTCTACGAGCAGTACTTC
CASKRQGALYEQYF
>NA|TRBJ2-3|NA|TRBV5-5
TGTGCCAGCAGCTTGGCCGCGACTAGCACAGATACGCAGTATTTT
CASSLAATSTDTQYF
>NA|TRBJ2-7|NA|TRBV15
TGTGCCACCAGCGGGGGGGGCGGACCCTACGAGCAGTACTTC
CATSGGGGPYEQYF
>NA|TRBJ2-5|TRBD2|TRBV30
TGTGCCTGGAGTGTACTCGGAACTAGCGGGAGTGAGACCCAGTACTTC
CAWSVLGTSGSETQYF
>NA|TRBJ2-7|NA|TRBV4-1
TGCGCCAGCAGCCCGAGTGGCCAGGGAACTGGCGAGCAGTACTTC
CASSPSGQGTGEQYF
>NA|TRBJ2-2|NA|TRBV6-4
TGTGCCAGCAGGCCCCAGGGTTGGGCCGGGGAGCTGTTTTTT
CASRPQGWAGELFF
>NA|TRBJ2-2|TRBD1|TRBV5-4
TGTGCCAGTCGACCCGGGACAGACAACACCGGGGAGCTGTTTTTT
CASRPGTDNTGELFF
>NA|TRBJ2-7|NA|TRBV2
TGTGCCAGCAGGGTAGACAGCTCCTACGAGCAGTACTTC
CASRVDSSYEQYF
>NA|TRBJ2-7|TRBD1|TRBV3-1/TRBV3-2
TGTGCCAGCAGCCAAGCGGACAGGGGGTCCTACGAGCAGTACTTC
CASSQADRGSYEQYF
>NA|TRBJ2-1|NA|TRBV5-6
TGTGCCAGCAGCCCGGACTGGAGCTCCTACAATGAGCAGTTCTTC
CASSPDWSSYNEQFF
>NA|TRBJ1-2|TRBD1|TRBV6-5
TGTGCCAGCAGGGAGGGACAGGGTTCCTATGGCTACACCTTC
CASREGQGSYGYTF
>NA|TRBJ1-4|NA|TRBV7-2
TGTGCCAGTGGACGGGGAACTAATGAAAAACTGTTTTTT
CASGRGTNEKLFF